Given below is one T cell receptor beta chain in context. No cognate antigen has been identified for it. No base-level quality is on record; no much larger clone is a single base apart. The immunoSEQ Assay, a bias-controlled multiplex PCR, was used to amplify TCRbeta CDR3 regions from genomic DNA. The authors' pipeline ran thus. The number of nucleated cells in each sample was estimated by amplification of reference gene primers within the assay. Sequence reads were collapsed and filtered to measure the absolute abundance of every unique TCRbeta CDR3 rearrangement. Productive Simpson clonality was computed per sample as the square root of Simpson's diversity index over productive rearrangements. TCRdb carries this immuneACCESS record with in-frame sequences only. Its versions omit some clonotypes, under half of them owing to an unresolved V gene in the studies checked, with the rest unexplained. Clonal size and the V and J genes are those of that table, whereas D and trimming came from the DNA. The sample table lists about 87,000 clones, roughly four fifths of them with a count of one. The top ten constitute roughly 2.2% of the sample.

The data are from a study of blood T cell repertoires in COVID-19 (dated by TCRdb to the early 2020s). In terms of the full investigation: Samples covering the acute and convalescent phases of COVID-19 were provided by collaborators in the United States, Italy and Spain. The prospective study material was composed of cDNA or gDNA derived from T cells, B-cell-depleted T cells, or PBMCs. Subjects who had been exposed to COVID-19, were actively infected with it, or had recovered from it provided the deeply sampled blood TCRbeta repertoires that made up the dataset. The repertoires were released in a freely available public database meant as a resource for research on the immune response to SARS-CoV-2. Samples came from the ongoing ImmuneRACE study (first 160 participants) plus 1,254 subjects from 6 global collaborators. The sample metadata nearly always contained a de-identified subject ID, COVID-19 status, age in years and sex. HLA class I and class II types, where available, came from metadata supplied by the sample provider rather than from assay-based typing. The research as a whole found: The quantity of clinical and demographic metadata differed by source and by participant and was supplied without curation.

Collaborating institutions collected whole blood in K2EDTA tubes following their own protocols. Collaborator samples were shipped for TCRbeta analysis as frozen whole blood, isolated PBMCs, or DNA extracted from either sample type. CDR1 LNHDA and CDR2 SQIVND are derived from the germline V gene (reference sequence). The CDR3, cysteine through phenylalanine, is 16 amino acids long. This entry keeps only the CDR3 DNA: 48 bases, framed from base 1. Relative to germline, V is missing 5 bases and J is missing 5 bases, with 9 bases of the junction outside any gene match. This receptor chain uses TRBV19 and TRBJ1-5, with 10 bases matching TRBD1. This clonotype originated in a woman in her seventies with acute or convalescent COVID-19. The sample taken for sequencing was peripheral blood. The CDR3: CASSSRDRGLDQPQHF. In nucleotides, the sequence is TGTGCCAGTAGTTCCCGGGACAGGGGTCTGGATCAGCCCCAGCATTTT.